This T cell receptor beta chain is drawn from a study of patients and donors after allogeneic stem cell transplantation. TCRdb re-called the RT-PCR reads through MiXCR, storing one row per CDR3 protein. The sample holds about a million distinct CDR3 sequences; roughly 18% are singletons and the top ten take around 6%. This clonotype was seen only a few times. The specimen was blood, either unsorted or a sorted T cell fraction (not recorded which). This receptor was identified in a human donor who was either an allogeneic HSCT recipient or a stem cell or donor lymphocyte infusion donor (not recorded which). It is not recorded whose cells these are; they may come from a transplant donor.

The CDR3 is CASSLRPGPNYGYTF. DNA for the CDR3: TGTGCCAGCAGCTTGAGGCCGGGGCCTAACTATGGCTACACCTTC. This sequence joins TRBV7-9 and TRBJ1-2, with D perhaps TRBD1 (5 bases). Per the germline V gene, CDR1 is SEHNR and CDR2 is FQNEAQ (reference sequence). The CDR3 runs to 15 residues. V was trimmed by 3 bases and J by 0 bases, leaving 11 bases between them.